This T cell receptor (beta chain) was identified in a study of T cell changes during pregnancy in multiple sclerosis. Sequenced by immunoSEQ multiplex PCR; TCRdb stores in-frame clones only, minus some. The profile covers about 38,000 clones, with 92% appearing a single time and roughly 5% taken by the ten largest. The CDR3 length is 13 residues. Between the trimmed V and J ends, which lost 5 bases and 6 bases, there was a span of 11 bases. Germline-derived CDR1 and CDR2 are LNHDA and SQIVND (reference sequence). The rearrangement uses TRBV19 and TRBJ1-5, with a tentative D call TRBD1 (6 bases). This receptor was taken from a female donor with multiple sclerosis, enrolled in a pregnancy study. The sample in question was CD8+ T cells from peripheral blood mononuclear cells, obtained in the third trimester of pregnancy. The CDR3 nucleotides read TGTGCCAGTAGTGTCGGACAGCTTCAGCCCCAGCATTTT. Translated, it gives CASSVGQLQPQHF.